The 16 T cell receptor beta chains presented below share a single source sample, sequenced in a study of blood T cells in healthy people across ages. Then a second PCR, running roughly 6 to 11 cycles, was carried out with a sample-barcoded 5' primer and a J-beta primer mix. Each CDR3 protein is one row after TCRdb ran MiXCR on the 5' RACE reads. The sample yields hundreds of thousands of distinct CDR3 sequences, about half seen once. The sample was blood. These receptors originate from a man aged 80 or over in good health.

V and J are TRBV5-1 and TRBJ2-7; 11 nucleotides match TRBD2. After removal of 4 bases from V and 7 bases from J, the junction contained 10 bases not matched to a gene. Germline V CDR1 and CDR2: SGHRS, YFSETQ. This CDR3 spans 15 amino acids. The chain's CDR3 is CASSPSGTSGDEQYF. The CDR3 bases are TGCGCCAGCAGCCCGTCCGGGACTAGCGGTGATGAGCAGTACTTC.

The sample holds a few counts of this clonotype. This may stem from a read error, because a much larger clone lies one nucleotide away. The V gene is TRBV28, the J gene TRBJ1-2, with no clear D. The V end was cut by 4 bases, the J end by 4 bases, with 7 bases between. CDR3 length: 12 amino acids. Germline-derived CDR1 and CDR2 are MDHEN and SYDVKM. The CDR3 sequence is CASSWAVYGYTF. Here the CDR3 DNA reads TGTGCCAGCAGTTGGGCAGTCTATGGCTACACCTTC.

This clonotype was recorded many times. The DNA of the CDR3 is TGTGCCAGCAGCTCCCCCGGGACGGCTACCTACGAGCAGTACTTC. Translation: CASSSPGTATYEQYF. The chain is built from TRBV7-2 and TRBJ2-7, with D possibly being TRBD1 or TRBD2 (5 bases each). Trimming took 4 bases from V and 2 from J, leaving 15 bases between them. The CDR3 length is 15 residues. In germline, CDR1 is SGHTA, CDR2 FQGNSA.

The chain joins TRBV12-3 or TRBV12-4 to TRBJ2-1; 10 bases are a match to TRBD2. Losses at the gene ends were 4 bases for V and 1 base for J; bases not matched to a gene: 10. The CDR3 contains 18 residues. The CDR3 region has the DNA TGTGCCAGCAGTTCCCCGGGAGCGGGGGGGATTTCCTACAATGAGCAGTTCTTC. The encoded protein is CASSSPGAGGISYNEQFF.

CDR3 loop: CASRPPLGPGYTF. CDR3 nucleotide sequence: TGTGCCAGCAGACCTCCACTTGGCCCCGGCTACACCTTC. V is TRBV12-3 or TRBV12-4 and J is TRBJ1-2; no definite D call. V was trimmed by 6 bases and J by 8 bases, leaving 16 bases between them. The CDR3 is made up of 13 amino acids.

This clonotype was seen at least ten times. V gene TRBV10-3 combines with J gene TRBJ2-1; TRBD1 agrees at 9 bases. The CDR3 consists of 13 residues. The germline gives CDR1 ENHRY, CDR2 SYGVKD. V lost 8 bases and J lost 5; bases outside the gene matches: 4. CDR3 sequence reads: CAIGTGSDNEQFF. The CDR3 DNA reads as TGTGCCATCGGGACAGGGTCGGACAATGAGCAGTTCTTC.

The chain couples TRBV24-1 to TRBJ1-2; 9 bases map to TRBD1. Trimming removed 3 bases from V and 6 bases from J; junction bases left unmatched: 7. The CDR3 is made up of 15 amino acids. Germline V gives CDR1 KGHDR, CDR2 SFDVKD. CDR3 sequence (DNA): TGTGCCACCAGTGATCCCGGACAGGGGATAGATGGCTACACCTTC. Translation: CATSDPGQGIDGYTF.

This chain links TRBV20-1 with TRBJ1-2; 8 bases map to TRBD1. The V gene end was trimmed by 7 bases and the J gene end by 4 bases; junction bases not matched to a gene: 8. The CDR3 covers 13 residues. Germline assignment: CDR1 DFQATT and CDR2 SNEGSKA (reference sequence). The CDR3 protein is CSGLRGQGYGYTF. The CDR3 region has the DNA TGCAGTGGTTTGAGAGGACAGGGCTATGGCTACACCTTC.

The sample holds a few counts of this clonotype. V usage is TRBV2 and J usage is TRBJ1-1, with D uncertain. This CDR3 is built from 13 residues. The V end lost 4 bases, the J end lost 2 bases, and 8 bases lay between the germline ends. Germline V gene lookup returns CDR1 SNHLY and CDR2 FYNNEI. The CDR3 sequence is CASSAVRNTEAFF. In nucleotides, the CDR3 is TGTGCCAGCAGTGCGGTACGCAACACTGAAGCTTTCTTT.

The rearrangement uses TRBV7-2 and TRBJ2-1; TRBD2 agrees at 7 bases. The CDR3 spans 15 residues. The junction had 3 bases not matched to a gene; V was cut back by 1 base and J by 3 bases. The germline gives CDR1 SGHTA, CDR2 FQGNSA. CDR3 in DNA: TGTGCCAGCAGCTTAGTACCTAGCGGCTACAATGAGCAGTTCTTC. This sequence encodes CASSLVPSGYNEQFF.

This clonotype was recorded at least ten times. The chain employs TRBV5-5 and TRBJ2-1; TRBD2 might be the D (5 bases). Germline assignment: CDR1 SGHKS and CDR2 YYEKEE (reference sequence). This CDR3 comprises 12 residues. V lost 2 bases and J 15 bases, leaving 15 bases between the germline ends. The CDR3 sequence is CASSLNGGRTFF. DNA for the CDR3: TGTGCCAGCAGCTTAAACGGAGGCCGAACGTTCTTC. Full variable domain (remainder filled in from reference TRBV5-5 and TRBJ2-1): DAGVTQSPTHLIKTRGQQVTLRCSPISGHKSVSWYQQVLGQGPQFIFQYYEKEERGRGNFPDRFSARQFPNYSSELNVNALLLGDSALYLCASSLNGGRTFFGPGTRLTVL.

There are many counts of this clonotype. This chain's CDR3 is CASSSQLAGGLNTQYF. In DNA form, the CDR3 reads TGTGCCAGCAGTTCCCAACTAGCGGGAGGGCTAAATACGCAGTATTTT. The chain couples TRBV12-3 or TRBV12-4 to TRBJ2-3; 13 nucleotides match TRBD2. The CDR3 sequence is 16 residues long. V was clipped by 4 bases and J by 7 bases; unmatched bases: 8.

This sequence joins TRBV4-2 and TRBJ1-1, with D possibly TRBD1 on 6 matching bases. In germline, CDR1 is LGHNA, CDR2 YNFKEQ. The CDR3 sequence is 15 residues long. V was clipped by 4 bases and J by 1 base, with 13 bases between them. The CDR3: CASSLKGGANTEAFF. In nucleotides, the CDR3 is TGTGCCAGCAGCCTCAAGGGGGGGGCGAACACTGAAGCTTTCTTT.

On this clonotype: One base away lies a much larger clone, so this may be a sequencing read error. The V and J genes are TRBV7-2 and TRBJ2-3, with D perhaps TRBD1 or TRBD2 (5 bases each). In germline, CDR1 is SGHTA, CDR2 FQGNSA. Deletions cut 2 bases from V and 10 bases from J, with 16 bases between. The CDR3 loop spans 14 amino acids. The CDR3 loop reads CASSLLDKGTPQYF. CDR3 in DNA: TGTGCCAGCAGCTTATTGGACAAGGGGACGCCGCAGTATTTT.

This clonotype has a handful of counts. The chain links TRBV20-1 to TRBJ2-5; TRBD1 might be the D (6 bases). The end of the DNA is better explained by TRBJ2-7, so the J call may be wrong. This CDR3 is 12 amino acids long. Germline loops: CDR1 DFQATT, CDR2 SNEGSKA (reference sequence). This CDR3 is CSASAPGVEQYF. DNA for the CDR3: TGCAGTGCTAGCGCTCCAGGGGTCGAGCAGTACTTC.

This clonotype was counted once. One junction end disagrees with the germline gene, perhaps due to a read error. V usage is TRBV11-2 and J usage is TRBJ1-1; D is unclear. The V gene's germline CDR1 is SGHAT and CDR2 FQNNGV. This CDR3 has 13 residues. The CDR3 sequence: CASTLVFKQVAFF. CDR3 DNA: TGTGCCAGCACCTTAGTGTTTAAGCAGGTCGCTTTCTTT.